Below, one TCR beta chain is given with its context. Its antigen is unknown. Base qualities are not recorded, but no much larger clone differs from it by a single base. This entry is derived from a study of blood T cell repertoires in COVID-19 (dated by TCRdb to 2018 to 2021). For context, the study as a whole: Samples covering the acute and convalescent phases of COVID-19 were provided by collaborators in the United States, Italy and Spain. The material from the prospective study consisted of cDNA or gDNA derived from T cells, B-cell-depleted T cells, or PBMCs. Deeply sampled blood TCRbeta repertoires from subjects exposed to, actively infected with, or recovered from COVID-19 were included in the dataset. The repertoires were released in a freely available public database meant as a resource for research on the immune response to SARS-CoV-2. Samples came from the ongoing ImmuneRACE study (first 160 participants) plus 1,254 subjects from 6 global collaborators. Nearly every sample came with metadata listing a de-identified subject ID, COVID-19 status, age in years and sex. Where HLA class I and class II types were available, the types were taken from metadata supplied by the sample provider, not from assay-based typing. Findings and caveats that apply to the study as a whole: The amount of clinical and demographic metadata varied by source and participant and was provided uncurated.

The CDR3, from cysteine to phenylalanine, totals 13 residues. The retained sequence is limited to the CDR3, 39 bases, with the frame set at the first base. V lost 6 bases and J lost 4 bases; the stretch between them is 12 bases long. From the germline V gene, CDR1 is MNHEY and CDR2 is SVGEGT. Each collaborating institution followed its own protocols to collect whole blood in K2EDTA tubes. For TCRbeta analysis, collaborator samples were shipped as frozen whole blood, as isolated PBMCs, or as DNA extracted from either sample type. TCRbeta CDR3 regions were amplified from genomic DNA using the immunoSEQ Assay, a bias-controlled multiplex PCR. The authors processed their data as follows. The number of nucleated cells in each sample was estimated from the amplification of reference gene primers within the assay. Sequence reads were collapsed and filtered to measure the absolute abundance of every unique TCRbeta CDR3 rearrangement. For each sample, productive Simpson clonality was calculated as the square root of Simpson's diversity index across productive rearrangements. This immuneACCESS table, as held by TCRdb, lists in-frame sequences with V and J called but not all clones. Of the missing ones, under half trace to an unresolved V gene in checked studies; the others have no known cause. The V and J calls and clone size are taken from that table; D and trimming were inferred from the DNA. The sample contains about 80,000 clones, 88% of them found a single time. The ten largest clonotypes hold around 7.2% of the sample.

The sample taken for sequencing was peripheral blood. This TCR derives from an elderly woman with acute or convalescent COVID-19. The V gene is TRBV6-2 or TRBV6-3 and the J gene is TRBJ1-2; the D gene cannot be named for sure. The nucleotide sequence is given as TGTGCCAGCAGCACCGGGAACCTCTATGGCTACACCTTC. The translation is CASSTGNLYGYTF.